This TCR beta chain was obtained from a study of post-analysis software for immune sequencing data. Turning to the study itself: The study covered relapsing-remitting, secondary progressive and progressive-relapsing courses of multiple sclerosis. Study results and limitations: TRBV segments more frequent in patients than in controls numbered five and included TRBV5-6, TRBV5-1 and TRBV20-1. F measure grouped same-batch samples tightly together.

There are 15 residues in the CDR3. J gave up 5 bases and V 3 bases, and 6 bases lay outside the gene matches. Per the germline V gene, CDR1 is LGHDT and CDR2 is YNNKEL (reference sequence). This clonotype was detected a few times. Its antigen is undetermined. Included in the TCR beta cDNA libraries were unique molecular identifiers. When about 0.9 to 10 million T cells were used, they gave about 550,000 cDNA molecules. TCRdb independently ran MiXCR on the PCR reads; one entry per CDR3 protein. This table holds approximately 440,000 distinct CDR3 sequences, 45% found once. The rearrangement links TRBV3-1 to TRBJ2-7, with 11 bases matching TRBD2. The TCR comes from a girl between 10 and 17 years old with multiple sclerosis. Material for sequencing was blood. The CDR3 is CASSHGLAGRHEQYF. The CDR3 DNA reads as TGTGCCAGCAGCCACGGACTAGCGGGCAGGCACGAGCAGTACTTC.